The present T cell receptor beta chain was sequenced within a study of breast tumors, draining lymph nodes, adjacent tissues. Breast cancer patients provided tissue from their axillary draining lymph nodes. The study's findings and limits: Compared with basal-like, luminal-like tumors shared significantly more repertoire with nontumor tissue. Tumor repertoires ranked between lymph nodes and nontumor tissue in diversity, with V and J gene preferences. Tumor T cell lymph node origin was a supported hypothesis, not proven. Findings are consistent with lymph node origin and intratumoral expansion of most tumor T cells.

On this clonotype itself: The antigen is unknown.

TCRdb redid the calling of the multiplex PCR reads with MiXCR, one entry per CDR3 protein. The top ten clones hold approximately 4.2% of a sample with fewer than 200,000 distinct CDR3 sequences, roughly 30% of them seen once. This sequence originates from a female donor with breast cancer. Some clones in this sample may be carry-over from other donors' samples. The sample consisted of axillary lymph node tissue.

The CDR3 bases are TGTGCCAGCCGGCCCCGGCTTAGCGGGAGGAGCGATGAGCAGTTCTTC. This translates into CASRPRLSGRSDEQFF. V usage is TRBV6-2 or TRBV6-3 and J usage is TRBJ2-1; 10 nucleotides line up with TRBD2. Germline values: CDR1 MNHEY, CDR2 SVGEGT. Germline trimming cut 8 bases from V and 8 bases from J; bases unmatched to any gene: 15. The CDR3 loop spans 16 amino acids.